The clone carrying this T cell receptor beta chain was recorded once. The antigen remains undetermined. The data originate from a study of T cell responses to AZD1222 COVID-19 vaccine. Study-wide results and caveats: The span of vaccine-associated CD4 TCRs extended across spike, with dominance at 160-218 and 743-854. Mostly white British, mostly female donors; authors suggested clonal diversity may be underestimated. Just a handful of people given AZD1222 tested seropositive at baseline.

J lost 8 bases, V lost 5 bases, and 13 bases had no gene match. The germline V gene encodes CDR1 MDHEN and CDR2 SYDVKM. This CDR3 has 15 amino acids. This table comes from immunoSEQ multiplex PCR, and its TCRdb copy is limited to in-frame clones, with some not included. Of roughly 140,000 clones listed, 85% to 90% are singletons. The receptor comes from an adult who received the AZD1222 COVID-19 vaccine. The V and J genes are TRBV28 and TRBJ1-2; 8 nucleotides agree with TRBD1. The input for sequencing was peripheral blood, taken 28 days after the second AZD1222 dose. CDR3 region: CASSPPDRQGAGYTF. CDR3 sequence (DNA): TGTGCCAGCAGTCCCCCGGATAGGCAGGGGGCAGGCTACACCTTC.